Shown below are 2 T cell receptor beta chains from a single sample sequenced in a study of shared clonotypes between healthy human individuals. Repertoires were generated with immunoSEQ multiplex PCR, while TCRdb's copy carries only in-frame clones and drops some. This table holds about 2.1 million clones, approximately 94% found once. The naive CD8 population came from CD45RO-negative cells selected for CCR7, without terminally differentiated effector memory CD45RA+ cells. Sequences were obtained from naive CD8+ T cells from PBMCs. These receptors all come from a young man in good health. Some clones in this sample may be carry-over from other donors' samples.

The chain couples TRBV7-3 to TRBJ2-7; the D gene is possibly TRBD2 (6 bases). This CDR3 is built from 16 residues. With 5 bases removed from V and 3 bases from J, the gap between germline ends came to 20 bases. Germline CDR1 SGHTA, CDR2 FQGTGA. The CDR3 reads CASSPTRRGTSYEQYF. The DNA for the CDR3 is TGTGCCAGCAGCCCAACCCGTCGGGGGACGAGCTACGAGCAGTACTTC. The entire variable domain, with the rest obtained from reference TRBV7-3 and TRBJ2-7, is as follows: GAGVSQTPSNKVTEKGKYVELRCDPISGHTALYWYRQSLGQGPEFLIYFQGTGAADDSGLPNDRFFAVRPEGSVSTLKIQRTERGDSAVYLCASSPTRRGTSYEQYFGPGTRLTVT.

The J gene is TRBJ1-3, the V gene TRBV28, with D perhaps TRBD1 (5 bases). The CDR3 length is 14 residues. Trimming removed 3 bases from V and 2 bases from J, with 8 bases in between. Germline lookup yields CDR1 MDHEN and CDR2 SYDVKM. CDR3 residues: CASSFGTAGNTIYF. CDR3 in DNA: TGTGCCAGCAGTTTTGGGACCGCTGGAAACACCATATATTTT.